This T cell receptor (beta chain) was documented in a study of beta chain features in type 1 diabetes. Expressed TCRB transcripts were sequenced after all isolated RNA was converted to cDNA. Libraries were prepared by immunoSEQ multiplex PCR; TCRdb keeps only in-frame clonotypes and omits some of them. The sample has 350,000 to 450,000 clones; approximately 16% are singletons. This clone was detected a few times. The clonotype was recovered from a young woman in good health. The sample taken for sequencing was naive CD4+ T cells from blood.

The CDR3 nucleotides are TGTGCCTGGGATCGGACAGGTGGAATGAACACTGAAGCTTTCTTT. Translated, it gives CAWDRTGGMNTEAFF. The genes are TRBV30 and TRBJ1-1, with 7 bases that match TRBD1. J gave up 0 bases and V 5 bases, and 9 bases lay outside the gene matches. The CDR3 has 15 residues. Per germline, CDR1 GTSNPN and CDR2 SVGIG (reference sequence). Drawing the rest from reference TRBV30 and TRBJ1-1, the complete variable domain is SQTIHQWPATLVQPVGSPLSLECTVEGTSNPNLYWYRQAAGRGLQLLFYSVGIGQISSEVPQNLSASRPQDRQFILSSKKLLLSDSGFYLCAWDRTGGMNTEAFFGQGTRLTVV.